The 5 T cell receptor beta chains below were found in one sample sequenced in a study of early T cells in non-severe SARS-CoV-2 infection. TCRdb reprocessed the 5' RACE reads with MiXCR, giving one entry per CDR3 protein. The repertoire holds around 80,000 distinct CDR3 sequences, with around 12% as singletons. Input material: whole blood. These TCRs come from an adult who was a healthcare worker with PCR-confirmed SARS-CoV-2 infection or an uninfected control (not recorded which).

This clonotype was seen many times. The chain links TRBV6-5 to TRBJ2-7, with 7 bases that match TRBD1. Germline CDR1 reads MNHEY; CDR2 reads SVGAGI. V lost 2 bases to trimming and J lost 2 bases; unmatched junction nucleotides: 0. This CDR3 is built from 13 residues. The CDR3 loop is CASSYRGPYEQYF. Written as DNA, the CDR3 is TGTGCCAGCAGTTACAGGGGGCCCTACGAGCAGTACTTC.

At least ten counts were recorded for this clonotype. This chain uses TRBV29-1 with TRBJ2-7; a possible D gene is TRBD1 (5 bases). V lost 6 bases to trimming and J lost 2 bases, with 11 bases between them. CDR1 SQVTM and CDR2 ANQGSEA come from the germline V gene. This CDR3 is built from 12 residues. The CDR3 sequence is CSVRVRAYEQYF. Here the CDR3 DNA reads TGCAGCGTCAGGGTCCGGGCCTACGAGCAGTACTTC.

CDR3 bases: TGCAGTGCTACTCCGGCTAACTATGGCTACACCTTC. Translation: CSATPANYGYTF. V usage is TRBV20-1 and J usage is TRBJ1-2; D is undetermined. Germline assignment: CDR1 DFQATT and CDR2 SNEGSKA (reference sequence). V gave up 4 bases and J gave up 0 bases, with 6 bases separating them. This CDR3 is built from 12 residues.

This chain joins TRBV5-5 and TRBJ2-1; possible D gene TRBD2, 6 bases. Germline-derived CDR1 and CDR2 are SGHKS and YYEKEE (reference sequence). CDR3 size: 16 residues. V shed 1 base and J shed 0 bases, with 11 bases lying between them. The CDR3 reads CASSLLALSSYNEQFF. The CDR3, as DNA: TGTGCCAGCAGCTTGCTAGCGCTAAGCTCCTACAATGAGCAGTTCTTC. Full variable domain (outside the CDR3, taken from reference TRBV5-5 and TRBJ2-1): DAGVTQSPTHLIKTRGQQVTLRCSPISGHKSVSWYQQVLGQGPQFIFQYYEKEERGRGNFPDRFSARQFPNYSSELNVNALLLGDSALYLCASSLLALSSYNEQFFGPGTRLTVL.

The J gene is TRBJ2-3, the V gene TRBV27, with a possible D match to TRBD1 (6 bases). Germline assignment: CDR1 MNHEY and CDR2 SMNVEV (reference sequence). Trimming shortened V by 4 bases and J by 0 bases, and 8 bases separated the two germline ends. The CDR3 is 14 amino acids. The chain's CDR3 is CASSSGTSTDTQYF. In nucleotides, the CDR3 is TGTGCCAGCAGTTCCGGGACAAGCACAGATACGCAGTATTTT.